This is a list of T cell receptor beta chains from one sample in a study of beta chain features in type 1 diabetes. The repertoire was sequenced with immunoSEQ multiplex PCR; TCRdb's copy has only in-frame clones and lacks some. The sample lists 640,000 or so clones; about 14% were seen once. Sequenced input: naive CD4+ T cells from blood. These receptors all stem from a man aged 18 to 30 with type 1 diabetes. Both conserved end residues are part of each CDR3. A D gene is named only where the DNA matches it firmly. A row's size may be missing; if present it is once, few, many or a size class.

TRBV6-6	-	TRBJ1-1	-	TGTGCCAGGGGGGTTAGCACTGAAGCTTTCTTT	CARGVSTEAFF
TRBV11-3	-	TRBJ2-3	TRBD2	TGTGCCAGCAGCTCGCGGACTAGCGGGAGTGATACGCAGTATTTT	CASSSRTSGSDTQYF
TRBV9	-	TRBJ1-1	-	TGTGCCAGCAGCCCCCGCGCCGTTGCGAACACTGAAGCTTTCTTT	CASSPRAVANTEAFF
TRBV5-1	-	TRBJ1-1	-	TGCGCCAGCAGCTTGGCCGGACAGACCCGAGCTTTCTTT	CASSLAGQTRAFF
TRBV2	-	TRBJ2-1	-	TGTGCCAGCAGTGATAGGGGCCAGTCTGAGTTCTTC	CASSDRGQSEFF
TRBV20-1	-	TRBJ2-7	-	TGCAGTGCAGCTTACTACGAGCAGTACTTC	CSAAYYEQYF
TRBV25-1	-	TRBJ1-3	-	TGTGCCAGCAGTGAAGTAGGAGGGTTAAACACCATATATTTT	CASSEVGGLNTIYF
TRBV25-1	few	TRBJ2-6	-	TGTGCCAGTGCAGCCTCTGGGGCCAACGTCCTGACTTTC	CASAASGANVLTF
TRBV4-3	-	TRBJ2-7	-	TGCGCCAGCAGCCAAGATTGGCGAGCGGACTCCTACGAGCAGTACTTC	CASSQDWRADSYEQYF
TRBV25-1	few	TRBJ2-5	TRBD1	TGTGCCAGCAGTGACCGGGACAGGGACGGAGGGGAGACCCAGTACTTC	CASSDRDRDGGETQYF
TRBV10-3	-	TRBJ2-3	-	TGTGCCATCAGTGAGGCGACCGGAACAGATACGCAGTATTTT	CAISEATGTDTQYF
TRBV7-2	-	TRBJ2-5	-	TGTGCCAGCAGCTTTACCCCGGTTGGAGAGACCCAGTACTTC	CASSFTPVGETQYF
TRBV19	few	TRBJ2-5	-	TGTGCCAGTAGGTCCGTTGGGGCCCAGTACTTC	CASRSVGAQYF
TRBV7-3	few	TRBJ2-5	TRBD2	TGTGCCAGCAGCTTACCTAGCGGGGGGATTCAAGAGACCCAGTACTTC	CASSLPSGGIQETQYF
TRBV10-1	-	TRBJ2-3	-	TGCGCCAGCAGTGAGTCGGTAACAGATACGCAGTATTTT	CASSESVTDTQYF
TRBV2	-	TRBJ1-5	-	TGTGCCATCAGGGGCGCCCAGAGCAATCAGCCCCAGCATTTT	CAIRGAQSNQPQHF
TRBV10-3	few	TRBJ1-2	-	TGTGCCATCAGGGGGTGGCAGAACTATGGCTACACCTTC	CAIRGWQNYGYTF
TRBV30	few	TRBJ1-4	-	TGTGCCTGGAGTGTCCGGGGGCCATCTCTGTTTTTT	CAWSVRGPSLFF
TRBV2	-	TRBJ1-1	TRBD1	TGTGCCAGCAGAGAGACAGGGTTGAACACTGAAGCTTTCTTT	CASRETGLNTEAFF
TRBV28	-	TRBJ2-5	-	TGTGCCAGCAGTGGCAGGGGCTTGGAGACCCAGTACTTC	CASSGRGLETQYF
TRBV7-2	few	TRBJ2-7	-	TGTGCCAGCAGCCTTGACAGGACCCTCTCCTACGAGCAGTACTTC	CASSLDRTLSYEQYF
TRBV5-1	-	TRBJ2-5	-	TGCGCCAGCAGCGAACAAGAGACCCAGTACTTC	CASSEQETQYF
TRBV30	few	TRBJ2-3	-	TGTGCCTGGAGTGTAGGTCAGCGGCAGGCAGATACGCAGTATTTT	CAWSVGQRQADTQYF
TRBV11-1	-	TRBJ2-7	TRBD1	TGTGCCAGCAGGGACAGGGGCCAACTCTACGAGCAGTACTTC	CASRDRGQLYEQYF
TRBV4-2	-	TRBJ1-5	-	TGTGCCAGCAGCCACCGACAGGCAAATCAGCCCCAGCATTTT	CASSHRQANQPQHF
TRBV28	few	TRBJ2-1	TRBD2	TGTGCCAGCAGTTTAACCCGGACTAGCGGGGGTAATGAGCAGTTCTTC	CASSLTRTSGGNEQFF
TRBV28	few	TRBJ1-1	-	TGTGCCAGCAGTCTTAAGTTGGGCACTGAAGCTTTCTTT	CASSLKLGTEAFF
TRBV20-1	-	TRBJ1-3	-	TGCAGTGCTAGAACGGGAAACACCATATATTTT	CSARTGNTIYF
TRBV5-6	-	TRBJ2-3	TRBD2	TGTGCCAGCAGCCCGGGGGGAGGAGGCACAGATACGCAGTATTTT	CASSPGGGGTDTQYF
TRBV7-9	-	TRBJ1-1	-	TGTGCCAGCAGTTCTACCATGAACACTGAAGCTTTCTTT	CASSSTMNTEAFF
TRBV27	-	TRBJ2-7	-	TGTGCCAGCAGTTTCCCATCCGGGACGGGCAGGAACGAGCAGTACTTC	CASSFPSGTGRNEQYF
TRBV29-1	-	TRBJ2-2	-	TGCAGCGTCGTACAGGAGACCAACACCGGGGAGCTGTTTTTT	CSVVQETNTGELFF
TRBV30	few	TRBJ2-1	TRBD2	TGTGCCTGGAGTCCGGGACTAGCGAACAATGAGCAGTTCTTC	CAWSPGLANNEQFF
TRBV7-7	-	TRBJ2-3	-	TGTGCTAGCAGCTTAGCCCCTGGGAACACAGATACGCAGTATTTT	CASSLAPGNTDTQYF
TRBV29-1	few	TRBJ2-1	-	TGCAGCGTTGTTTTCAGGAGCTCCTACAATGAGCAGTTCTTC	CSVVFRSSYNEQFF
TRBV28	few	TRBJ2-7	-	TGTGCCAGCATGGTGGAGGGGGCGTACGAGCAGTACTTC	CASMVEGAYEQYF
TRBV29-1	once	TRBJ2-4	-	TGCAGCGTTGAAGAAACAGCGTTCGGGAACATTCAGTACTTC	CSVEETAFGNIQYF
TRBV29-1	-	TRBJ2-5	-	TGCAGCGTTCGACGAATAAAGACGATGGAGACCCAGTACTTC	CSVRRIKTMETQYF
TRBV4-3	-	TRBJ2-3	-	TGCGCCAGCAGCCAAGATCGGGCCCAAGGCACAGATACGCAGTATTTT	CASSQDRAQGTDTQYF
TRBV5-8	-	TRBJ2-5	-	TGTGCCAGCAGCTTATCGGGGATTCAAGAGACCCAGTACTTC	CASSLSGIQETQYF
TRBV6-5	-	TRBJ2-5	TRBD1	TGTGCCAGCAGTCACCCGGGACAGGGAGGGGAGACCCAGTACTTC	CASSHPGQGGETQYF
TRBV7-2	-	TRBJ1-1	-	TGTGCCAGCAGCTCTAGTTTGAACACTGAAGCTTTCTTT	CASSSSLNTEAFF
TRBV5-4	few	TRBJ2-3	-	TGTGCCTTAACGGAGGGCCCTAGCACAGATACGCAGTATTTT	CALTEGPSTDTQYF
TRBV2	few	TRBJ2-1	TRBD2	TGTGCCAGCAGTGTCACCGGGACTAGCGGTCCTATCTCCTACAATGAGCAGTTCTTC	CASSVTGTSGPISYNEQFF